This T cell receptor beta chain was found in a study of cytomegalovirus exposure and HLA in healthy donors. Study results and limitations: Sequencing likely caused a cluster of highly shared sequence variants.

Comments on this clone: The target antigen is unknown.

Primers included in the PCR were 60 Vbeta and 13 Jbeta primers. Clones were read by immunoSEQ multiplex PCR, and TCRdb kept only the in-frame ones, dropping some. The table has approximately 100,000 clones, approximately 79% seen once; the top ten hold 1.8%. Unmatched junction bases numbered 5, after V lost 0 bases and J lost 3 bases. This CDR3 comprises 15 residues. From germline, CDR1 is SQVTM and CDR2 ANQGSEA. The TCR originated in a male donor in good health and CMV-seronegative. The material sequenced was PBMCs. The chain uses TRBV29-1 and TRBJ2-3, with 8 nucleotides matching TRBD1. Here the CDR3 reads CSVEEGRTGTDTQYF. DNA of the CDR3: TGCAGCGTTGAAGAGGGACGGACAGGGACAGATACGCAGTATTTT.